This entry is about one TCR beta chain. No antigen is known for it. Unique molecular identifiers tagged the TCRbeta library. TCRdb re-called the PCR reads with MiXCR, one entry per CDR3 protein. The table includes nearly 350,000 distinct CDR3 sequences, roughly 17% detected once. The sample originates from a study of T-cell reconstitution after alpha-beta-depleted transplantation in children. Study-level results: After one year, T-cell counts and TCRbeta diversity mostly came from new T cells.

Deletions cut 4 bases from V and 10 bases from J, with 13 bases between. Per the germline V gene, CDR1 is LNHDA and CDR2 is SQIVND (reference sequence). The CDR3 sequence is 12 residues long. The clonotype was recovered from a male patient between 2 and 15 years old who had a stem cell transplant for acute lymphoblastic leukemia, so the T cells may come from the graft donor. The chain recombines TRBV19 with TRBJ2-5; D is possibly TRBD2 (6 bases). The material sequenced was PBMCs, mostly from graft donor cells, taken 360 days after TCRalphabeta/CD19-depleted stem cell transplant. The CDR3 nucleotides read TGTGCCAGTAGTAACGGACTAACGGGCCAGTACTTC. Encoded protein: CASSNGLTGQYF.